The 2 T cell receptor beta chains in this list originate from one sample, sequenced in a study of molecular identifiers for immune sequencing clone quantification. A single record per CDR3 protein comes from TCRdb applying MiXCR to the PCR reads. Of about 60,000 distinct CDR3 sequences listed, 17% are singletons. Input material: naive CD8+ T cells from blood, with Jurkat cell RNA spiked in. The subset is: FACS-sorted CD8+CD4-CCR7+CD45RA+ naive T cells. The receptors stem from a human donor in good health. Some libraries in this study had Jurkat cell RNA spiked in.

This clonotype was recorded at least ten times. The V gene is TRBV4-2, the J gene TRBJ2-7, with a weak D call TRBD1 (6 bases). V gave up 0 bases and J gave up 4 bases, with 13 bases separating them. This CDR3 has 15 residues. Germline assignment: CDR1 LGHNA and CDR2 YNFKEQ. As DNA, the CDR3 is TGTGCCAGCAGCCAAGAGGGACAACCCATATACGAGCAGTACTTC. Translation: CASSQEGQPIYEQYF.

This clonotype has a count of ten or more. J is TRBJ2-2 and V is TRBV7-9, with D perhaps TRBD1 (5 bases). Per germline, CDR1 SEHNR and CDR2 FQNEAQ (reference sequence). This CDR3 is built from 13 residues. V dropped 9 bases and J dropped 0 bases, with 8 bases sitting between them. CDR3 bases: TGTGCCAGACAGGTCGCGAACACCGGGGAGCTGTTTTTT. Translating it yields CARQVANTGELFF.